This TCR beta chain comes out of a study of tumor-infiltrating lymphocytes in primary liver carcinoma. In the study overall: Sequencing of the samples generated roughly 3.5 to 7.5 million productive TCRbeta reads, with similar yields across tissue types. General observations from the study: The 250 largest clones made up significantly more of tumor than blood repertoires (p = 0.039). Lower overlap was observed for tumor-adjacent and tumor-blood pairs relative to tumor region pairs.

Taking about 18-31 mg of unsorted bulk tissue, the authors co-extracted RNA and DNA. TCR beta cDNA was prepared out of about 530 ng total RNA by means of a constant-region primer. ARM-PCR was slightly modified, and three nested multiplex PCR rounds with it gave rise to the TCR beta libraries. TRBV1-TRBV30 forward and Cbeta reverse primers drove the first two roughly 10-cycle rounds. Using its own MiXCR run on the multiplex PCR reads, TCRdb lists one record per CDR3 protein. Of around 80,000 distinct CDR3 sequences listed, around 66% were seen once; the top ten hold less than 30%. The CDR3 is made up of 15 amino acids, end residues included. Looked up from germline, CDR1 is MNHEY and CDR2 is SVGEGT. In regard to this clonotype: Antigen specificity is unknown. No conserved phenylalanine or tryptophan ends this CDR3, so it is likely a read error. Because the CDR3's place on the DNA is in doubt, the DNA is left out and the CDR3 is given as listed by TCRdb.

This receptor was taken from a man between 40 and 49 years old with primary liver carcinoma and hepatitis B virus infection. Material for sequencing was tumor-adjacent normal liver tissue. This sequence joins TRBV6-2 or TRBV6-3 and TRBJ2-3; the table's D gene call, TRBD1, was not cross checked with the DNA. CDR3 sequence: CASNRRGSDTDTQYL.